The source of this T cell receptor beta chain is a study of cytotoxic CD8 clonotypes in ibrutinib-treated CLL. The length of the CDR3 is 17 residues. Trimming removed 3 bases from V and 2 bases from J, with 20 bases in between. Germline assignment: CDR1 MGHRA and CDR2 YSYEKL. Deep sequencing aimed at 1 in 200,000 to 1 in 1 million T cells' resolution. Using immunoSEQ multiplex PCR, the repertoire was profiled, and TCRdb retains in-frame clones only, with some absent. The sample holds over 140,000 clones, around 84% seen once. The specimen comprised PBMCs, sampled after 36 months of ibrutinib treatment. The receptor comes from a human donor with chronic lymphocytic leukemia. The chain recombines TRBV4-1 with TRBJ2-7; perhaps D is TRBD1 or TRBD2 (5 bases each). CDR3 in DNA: TGCGCCAGCAGCCAGAGGTGGGGACCCCTTTCCCCCTACGAGCAGTACTTC. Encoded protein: CASSQRWGPLSPYEQYF.